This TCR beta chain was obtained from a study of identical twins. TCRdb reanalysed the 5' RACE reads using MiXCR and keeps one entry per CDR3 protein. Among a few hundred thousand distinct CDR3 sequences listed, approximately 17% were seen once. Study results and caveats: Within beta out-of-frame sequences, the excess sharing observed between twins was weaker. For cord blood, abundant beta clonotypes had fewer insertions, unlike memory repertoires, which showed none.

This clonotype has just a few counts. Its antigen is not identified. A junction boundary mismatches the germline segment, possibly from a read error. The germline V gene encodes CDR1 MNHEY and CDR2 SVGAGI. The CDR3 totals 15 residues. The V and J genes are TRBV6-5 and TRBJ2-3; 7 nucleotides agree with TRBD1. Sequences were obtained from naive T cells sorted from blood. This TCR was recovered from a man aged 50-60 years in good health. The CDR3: CASSYNVAGGDTQYF. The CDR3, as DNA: TGCGCCAGCAGTTACAACGTGGCAGGGGGAGATACGCAGTATTTT.